Each of the 29 T cell receptor beta chains below was sequenced from the same sample in a study of blood T cell repertoires in COVID-19. Method: immunoSEQ multiplex PCR; TCRdb's copy keeps in-frame clones and lacks some. The sample records 150,000 to 200,000 clones, 85% being singletons. The sequenced sample was peripheral blood. All receptors derive from a human donor with acute or convalescent COVID-19. The donor label of this sample is uncertain.

The V call is TRBV10-3, the J call TRBJ1-1; a weak D match, TRBD1 (6 bases). Germline CDR1 and CDR2: ENHRY and SYGVKD. Trimming removed 4 bases at V and 7 bases at J, with 10 bases between. The CDR3 covers 12 residues. This CDR3 reads CAISGTANEAFF. The CDR3 nucleotides are TGTGCCATCAGTGGGACAGCTAATGAAGCTTTCTTT.

The chain carries TRBV12-3 or TRBV12-4 and TRBJ2-3, with D tentatively TRBD1 (5 bases). The CDR3 is made up of 13 amino acids. Trimming stripped 2 bases from V and 3 bases from J, with 6 bases between. The CDR3 DNA sequence: TGTGCCAGCAGTTTAAGGGGAACAGATACGCAGTATTTT. Amino acid sequence: CASSLRGTDTQYF.

This chain connects TRBV29-1 to TRBJ1-1; no definite D call. V lost 7 bases to trimming and J lost 8 bases, with 14 bases between them. This CDR3 contains 11 residues. Per germline, CDR1 SQVTM and CDR2 ANQGSEA. The CDR3 region is CSGHSGREAFF. As DNA, the CDR3 is TGCAGCGGGCACTCGGGTCGGGAAGCTTTCTTT. Based on the CDR3 plus reference TRBV29-1 and TRBJ1-1, the full variable domain is SAVISQKPSRDICQRGTSLTIQCQVDSQVTMMFWYRQQPGQSLTLIATANQGSEATYESGFVIDKFPISRPNLTFSTLTVSNMSPEDSSIYLCSGHSGREAFFGQGTRLTVV.

This chain joins TRBV28 and TRBJ2-3, with 9 bases identical to TRBD2. J lost 2 bases, V lost 4 bases, and 4 bases had no gene match. The CDR3 totals 15 residues. The germline gives CDR1 MDHEN, CDR2 SYDVKM. The CDR3 sequence is CASSWVAGDTDTQYF. DNA of the CDR3: TGTGCCAGCAGTTGGGTAGCGGGGGACACAGATACGCAGTATTTT.

The chain couples TRBV3-1 (or the pseudogene TRBV3-2) to TRBJ2-1; no reliable D call. Trimming cost V 0 bases and J 0 bases, with 12 bases left between them. CDR1 is LGHDT, CDR2 YNNKEL, per germline (reference sequence). CDR3 length: 17 amino acids. This CDR3 is CASSQDYRGSSYNEQFF. DNA of the CDR3: TGTGCCAGCAGCCAAGATTATAGAGGAAGCTCCTACAATGAGCAGTTCTTC.

V and J are TRBV30 and TRBJ1-3, with 7 bases fitting TRBD1. Unmatched junction bases numbered 17, after V lost 3 bases and J lost 0 bases. CDR3 length: 19 amino acids. The germline CDR1 and CDR2 sequences are GTSNPN and SVGIG (reference sequence). The CDR3 reads CAWSQIRTGPRVSGNTIYF. The CDR3 DNA is TGTGCCTGGAGCCAAATTCGGACAGGACCGAGAGTCTCTGGAAACACCATATATTTT.

The genes are TRBV6-2 or TRBV6-3 and TRBJ2-5, with 15 bases lining up with TRBD2. V was clipped by 5 bases and J by 1 base; unmatched bases: 11. Germline V gene data show CDR1 as MNHEY and CDR2 as SVGEGT. The CDR3 is 19 residues long. The CDR3 sequence: CASSPDRTSGGAVQETQYF. For the CDR3, the DNA is TGTGCCAGCAGTCCAGACCGGACTAGCGGGGGGGCCGTCCAAGAGACCCAGTACTTC.

The chain links TRBV4-3 to TRBJ2-5; 10 bases fit TRBD2. The CDR3 totals 16 residues. From germline, CDR1 is LGHNA and CDR2 YSLEER. The J segment lost 4 bases and the V segment lost 2 bases, leaving 7 bases of the junction unmatched. The CDR3 spells CASSQTIAGGVETQYF. The CDR3 region has the DNA TGCGCCAGCAGCCAAACGATAGCGGGGGGAGTAGAGACCCAGTACTTC.

The V call is TRBV5-5, the J call TRBJ2-2, with D perhaps matching TRBD1 (6 bases). Germline lookup yields CDR1 SGHKS and CDR2 YYEKEE (reference sequence). V was shortened by 3 bases and J by 1 base, with 7 bases between the two germline ends. CDR3 length equals 14 residues. The CDR3 nucleotides are TGTGCCAGCAGCTCGGGACAGAACACCGGGGAGCTGTTTTTT. It codes for CASSSGQNTGELFF.

In its sample, this clone was seen a few times. The chain links TRBV5-4 to TRBJ2-1, with 11 bases aligning to TRBD1. V lost 4 bases, J lost 8 bases, and 11 bases stayed unmatched. Germline V CDR1 and CDR2: SGHNT, YYREEE (reference sequence). The CDR3 is 16 amino acids. The CDR3: CASSPPGTGGSDEQFF. The DNA of the CDR3 is TGTGCCAGCAGCCCCCCCGGGACAGGGGGTTCGGATGAGCAGTTCTTC.

The chain joins TRBV14 to TRBJ1-1; D call uncertain. Deletions cut 0 bases from V and 11 bases from J, with 13 bases between. Germline V gives CDR1 SGHDN, CDR2 FVKESK. This CDR3 spans 13 amino acids. The DNA of the CDR3 is TGTGCCAGCAGCCAAGATAGAGGGTTTCGGGCTTTCTTT. It yields the protein CASSQDRGFRAFF.

The count of this clone is one. Here the CDR3 reads CASSVGTGGAGNTIYF. CDR3 sequence (DNA): TGTGCCAGCAGCGTAGGTACAGGGGGCGCTGGAAACACCATATATTTT. The rearrangement uses TRBV9 and TRBJ1-3; 9 nucleotides agree with TRBD1. The V and J ends lost 0 bases and 2 bases, in that order; junction bases with no gene match: 3. The CDR3 length is 16 residues. The germline V gene encodes CDR1 SGDLS and CDR2 YYNGEE.

This clone was recorded a few times. The chain employs TRBV7-2 and TRBJ1-2; possible D gene TRBD1, 5 bases. Germline V lookup: CDR1 SGHTA, CDR2 FQGNSA. Between the trimmed V and J ends, which lost 6 bases and 5 bases, there was a span of 16 bases. This CDR3 is built from 14 residues. The CDR3 DNA is TGTGCCAGCAGGCCAACCAGGGAAGTTTATGGCTACACCTTC. Its translation: CASRPTREVYGYTF.

The chain uses TRBV7-9 and TRBJ1-5; possibly TRBD1 for D (5 bases). Germline V gene sequence: CDR1 SEHNR, CDR2 FQNEAQ (reference sequence). V lost 2 bases and J 4 bases, leaving 6 bases between the germline ends. This CDR3 region has 13 residues. In DNA, the CDR3 is TGTGCCAGCAGCTTACAGGGAAATCAGCCCCAGCATTTT. Translation: CASSLQGNQPQHF.

This clone has just one count. V is TRBV5-4 and J is TRBJ1-3; a possible D gene is TRBD1 (5 bases). The CDR3 is 16 amino acids. V gave up 4 bases and J gave up 7 bases, with 21 bases separating them. Germline assignment: CDR1 SGHNT and CDR2 YYREEE (reference sequence). Written as DNA, the CDR3 is TGTGCCAGCAGCACCTCATTGGGGGTGGCGGGGAACACCATATATTTT. Translating it yields CASSTSLGVAGNTIYF. The variable domain in full, with the rest retrieved from reference TRBV5-4 and TRBJ1-3, is ETGVTQSPTHLIKTRGQQVTLRCSSQSGHNTVSWYQQALGQGPQFIFQYYREEENGRGNFPPRFSGLQFPNYSSELNVNALELDDSALYLCASSTSLGVAGNTIYFGEGSWLTVV.

The chain recombines TRBV12-5 with TRBJ1-6, with D possibly being TRBD1 (5 bases). Germline CDR1 LGHNT, CDR2 FRNRAP. The CDR3 loop spans 13 amino acids. Trimming took 11 bases from V and 2 from J, leaving 10 bases between them. CDR3 protein: CASGETYNSPLHF. Written as DNA, the CDR3 is TGTGCTTCGGGGGAAACCTATAATTCACCCCTCCACTTT.

The chain joins TRBV9 to TRBJ2-5, with D tentatively TRBD2 (6 bases). Trimming took 1 base from V and 1 from J, leaving 17 bases between them. This CDR3 spans 17 amino acids. The V gene's germline CDR1 is SGDLS and CDR2 YYNGEE. CDR3 protein: CASSVTGRINSQETQYF. The CDR3 nucleotides are TGTGCCAGCAGCGTAACGGGGAGGATTAATTCCCAAGAGACCCAGTACTTC.

The gene calls are TRBV5-5 and TRBJ1-2, with 8 bases lining up with TRBD1. The CDR3 has 17 residues. The trim removed 3 bases at V and 3 bases at J, leaving 13 bases unmatched. Per germline, CDR1 SGHKS and CDR2 YYEKEE (reference sequence). The CDR3 DNA follows: TGTGCCAGCAGCTCGTCCCGGGACAGGTCTTCGCACTATGGCTACACCTTC. Translating gives CASSSSRDRSSHYGYTF.

The chain has TRBV21-1 and TRBJ1-5. TRBV21-1 is labeled a pseudogene. The CDR3 is made up of 13 amino acids. The DNA for the CDR3 is TGTGCCAGCCGGAGTTATAGCAATCAGCCCCAGCATTTT. Its protein product is CASRSYSNQPQHF.

This clone has a handful of counts. The chain has TRBV7-8 and TRBJ2-5, with D perhaps TRBD1 (6 bases). Trimming pared 5 bases from V and 5 bases from J, leaving 18 bases between. The germline CDR1 and CDR2 sequences are SGHVS and FQNEAQ. This CDR3 contains 15 residues. In DNA form, the CDR3 reads TGTGCCAGCAGCGCCCACAGGGAAGGCGGGGAGACCCAGTACTTC. Translating it yields CASSAHREGGETQYF.

This rearrangement joins TRBV7-9 to TRBJ1-2; D unclear. The V end lost 5 bases, the J end lost 3 bases, and 13 bases lay between the germline ends. The CDR3 is made up of 14 amino acids. CDR1 and CDR2 from the germline V gene are SEHNR and FQNEAQ (reference sequence). CDR3 nucleotides: TGTGCCAGCAGCGAGCTGGGGAGCGACTATGGCTACACCTTC. Translated, it gives CASSELGSDYGYTF.

V usage is TRBV7-9 and J usage is TRBJ1-4, with 9 bases matching TRBD1. The CDR3 runs 16 residues. The V gene end was trimmed by 2 bases and the J gene end by 5 bases; junction bases not matched to a gene: 6. Germline CDR1 is SEHNR and CDR2 is FQNEAQ (reference sequence). The DNA for the CDR3 is TGTGCCAGCAGCTTATGGGGACAGGGCTTCAATGAAAAACTGTTTTTT. Its translation is CASSLWGQGFNEKLFF.

CDR3 sequence: CASSAQMNTEAFF. CDR3 in DNA: TGCGCCAGCAGTGCTCAGATGAACACTGAAGCTTTCTTT. J is TRBJ1-1 and V is TRBV10-1; D call uncertain. V shed 4 bases and J shed 0 bases, with 6 bases lying between them. Germline V gene sequence: CDR1 WNHNN, CDR2 SYGVQD (reference sequence). This CDR3 is built from 13 residues.

V gene TRBV3-1 (or the pseudogene TRBV3-2) combines with J gene TRBJ1-5, with a possible D match to TRBD1 (6 bases). Trimming removed 3 bases at V and 4 bases at J, with 7 bases between. The V gene's germline CDR1 is LGHDT and CDR2 YNNKEL (reference sequence). The CDR3 contains 13 residues. The CDR3 DNA sequence: TGTGCCAGCAGCCACCAGGGGAATCAGCCCCAGCATTTT. Amino acid sequence: CASSHQGNQPQHF.

This clone was seen a handful of times. The chain is built from TRBV27 and TRBJ1-5, with D maybe TRBD1 (5 bases). The CDR3 is 15 amino acids. Germline lookup yields CDR1 MNHEY and CDR2 SMNVEV (reference sequence). Trimming cost V 0 bases and J 7 bases, with 13 bases left between them. The CDR3 region has the DNA TGTGCCAGCAGTTTATCAGGGGTCGGTAAGCAGCCCCAGCATTTT. Amino acid sequence: CASSLSGVGKQPQHF.

The CDR3, as DNA: TGTGCCAGCAGACTCCTGGGCGGGCACGAAGCTTTCTTT. It translates to CASRLLGGHEAFF. The rearrangement links TRBV6-5 to TRBJ1-1; D remains unclear. There are 13 residues in the CDR3. The germline V and J ends were trimmed by 6 bases and 8 bases, with 16 bases remaining between them. From germline, CDR1 is MNHEY and CDR2 SVGAGI.

This clone was picked up many times. CDR3 nucleotide sequence: TGTGCCAGCAGCTGGCCGGGACAGGGGGTAACCGGGGAGCTGTTTTTT. Translating it yields CASSWPGQGVTGELFF. This chain connects TRBV7-2 to TRBJ2-2, with TRBD1 matching over 11 bases. The junction had 6 bases not matched to a gene; V was cut back by 4 bases and J by 5 bases. Germline CDR1 is SGHTA and CDR2 is FQGNSA. The CDR3 contains 16 residues.

The V call is TRBV18, the J call TRBJ1-3; D unresolved. The germline V and J ends were trimmed by 6 bases and 2 bases, with 8 bases remaining between them. The CDR3 extends over 13 amino acids. Germline V gives CDR1 KGHSH, CDR2 LQKENI. The CDR3 spells CASSPRPGNTIYF. The CDR3, as DNA: TGTGCCAGCTCCCCCAGGCCTGGAAACACCATATATTTT. The full variable domain, its missing parts supplied by reference TRBV18 and TRBJ1-3, is NAGVMQNPRHLVRRRGQEARLRCSPMKGHSHVYWYRQLPEEGLKFMVYLQKENIIDESGMPKERFSAEFPKEGPSILRIQQVVRGDSAAYFCASSPRPGNTIYFGEGSWLTVV.

Only a few counts were recorded for this clone. The chain is built from TRBV2 and TRBJ2-1; D not resolved. Germline V gene sequence: CDR1 SNHLY, CDR2 FYNNEI. V was shortened by 6 bases and J by 0 bases, with 12 bases between the two germline ends. CDR3 length equals 15 residues. The CDR3 is CASRPKAGSYNEQFF. The CDR3 coding sequence is TGTGCCAGCAGACCAAAAGCCGGCTCCTACAATGAGCAGTTCTTC.